Listed below are T cell receptor beta chains from one sample, sequenced in a study of primary melanoma T cells and metastatic recurrence. The assay was immunoSEQ multiplex PCR, and TCRdb's table has in-frame clones only and misses some. The table shows approximately 250 clones, with around 90% occurring only once. Input material: melanoma tumor tissue. These receptor sequences come from a human donor with melanoma. CDR3s leave out the opening cysteine and the closing phenylalanine or tryptophan. Not all rows give a size; the values are once, few, many and, for expanded clones, a class.

CDR3aa: ASSQGGSGGYEQY
v_gene: TRBV23-1
j_gene: TRBJ2-7
len: 13
abundance: -

CDR3aa: AWKGSRVWGNTEAF
v_gene: TRBV30
j_gene: TRBJ1-1
len: 14
abundance: -

CDR3aa: ASSALWGWTQY
v_gene: TRBV28
j_gene: TRBJ2-3
len: 11
abundance: -

CDR3aa: ASSGGQPKEQF
v_gene: TRBV6-8
j_gene: TRBJ2-1
len: 11
abundance: -

CDR3aa: ASSPLVASGEETQY
v_gene: TRBV11-3
j_gene: TRBJ2-5
len: 14
abundance: once

CDR3aa: ASSPSVGRNTEAF
v_gene: TRBV11-3
j_gene: TRBJ1-1
len: 13
abundance: once

CDR3aa: ASSSHYRGSDSPLH
v_gene: TRBV23-1
j_gene: TRBJ1-6
len: 14
abundance: -

CDR3aa: ASSLGAAMGPQH
v_gene: TRBV11-3
j_gene: TRBJ1-5
len: 12
abundance: -

CDR3aa: ASSFGTSETQY
v_gene: TRBV7-1
j_gene: TRBJ2-5
len: 11
abundance: -

CDR3aa: ASSHTVRRDRILTQY
v_gene: TRBV23-1
j_gene: TRBJ2-5
len: 15
abundance: -

CDR3aa: ASRVTPIYEQY
v_gene: TRBV6-8
j_gene: TRBJ2-7
len: 11
abundance: -

CDR3aa: ASSLRPGSSPLH
v_gene: TRBV11-3
j_gene: TRBJ1-6
len: 12
abundance: -

CDR3aa: ASTEGAYSPLH
v_gene: TRBV6-8
j_gene: TRBJ1-6
len: 11
abundance: -

CDR3aa: ASSSGQGSSYGYT
v_gene: TRBV11-3
j_gene: TRBJ1-2
len: 13
abundance: few

CDR3aa: ASSSRRTRLPQETQY
v_gene: TRBV28
j_gene: TRBJ2-5
len: 15
abundance: -

CDR3aa: ASSPLSSGENTEAF
v_gene: TRBV18
j_gene: TRBJ1-1
len: 14
abundance: -

CDR3aa: ASSIERGGADTQY
v_gene: TRBV19
j_gene: TRBJ2-3
len: 13
abundance: -